Listed here are 9 T cell receptor beta chains from one sample, sequenced in a study of multiple sclerosis patients with progressive multifocal leukoencephalopathy (dated by TCRdb to about 2019). Library generation was performed with the immunoSEQ multiplex PCR assay. What TCRdb holds here is the immuneACCESS table cut down to in-frame rearrangements. Part of the clones is not present; checked against another copy, under half of the missing clones reflect an unresolved V gene, and the others are unexplained. This sample lists about 28,000 clones; 85% to 90% were detected once. The leading ten clones occupy roughly 1.3% of the sample. This sample's time point label indicates: approximately twelve months of natalizumab therapy. This specimen's treatment or condition label, interpreted: on natalizumab therapy at sampling. The sequencing used PBMCs, collected from a patient treated with natalizumab. These receptors all come from a human donor with multiple sclerosis.

The J gene is TRBJ1-6, the V gene TRBV9; 10 bases align to TRBD1. The J segment lost 10 bases and the V segment lost 4 bases, leaving 5 bases of the junction unmatched. CDR1 is SGDLS and CDR2 is YYNGEE in the germline V gene. The CDR3 has 14 residues. The DNA of the CDR3 is TGTGCCAGCAGCCCGGGACAGGGGAACTCACCCCTCCACTTT. As protein: CASSPGQGNSPLHF.

The V call is TRBV7-2, the J call TRBJ1-2; a weak D match, TRBD1 (5 bases). Per germline, CDR1 SGHTA and CDR2 FQGNSA. The CDR3 spans 12 residues. V lost 5 bases, J lost 8 bases, and 12 bases lay in between. CDR3 sequence: CASSPWDRGYTF. The CDR3 region has the DNA TGTGCCAGCAGCCCCTGGGACCGGGGCTACACCTTC.

This chain connects TRBV6-5 to TRBJ1-1; D uncertain. Per germline, CDR1 MNHEY and CDR2 SVGAGI. CDR3 length: 15 residues. Between the trimmed V and J ends, which lost 3 bases and 0 bases, there was a span of 11 bases. This CDR3 is CASSYRFSLNTEAFF. The CDR3 nucleotides read TGTGCCAGCAGTTATCGGTTCAGTTTGAACACTGAAGCTTTCTTT.

This chain connects TRBV29-1 to TRBJ2-1; 10 bases fit TRBD2. Germline values: CDR1 SQVTM, CDR2 ANQGSEA. CDR3 length: 16 residues. V was pared by 3 bases and J by 0 bases, with 5 bases of the junction left unmatched. For the CDR3, the DNA is TGCAGCGTTGACCCAGCGGGGGGGGTCTCCTACAATGAGCAGTTCTTC. Translated: CSVDPAGGVSYNEQFF.

The V call is TRBV19, the J call TRBJ2-7; 10 bases are a match to TRBD1. Per germline, CDR1 LNHDA and CDR2 SQIVND (reference sequence). The CDR3 is 16 residues long. J lost 5 bases, V lost 6 bases, and 13 bases had no gene match. The CDR3 nucleotides read TGTGCCAGTAGGCGAACCCAGGGACAGGGGAGGAACGAGCAGTACTTC. This codes for CASRRTQGQGRNEQYF.

This chain uses TRBV2 with TRBJ1-5; 7 bases are shared with TRBD1. V was pared by 6 bases and J by 2 bases, with 10 bases of the junction left unmatched. CDR1 is SNHLY and CDR2 is FYNNEI in the germline V gene. The CDR3 spans 16 residues. The CDR3 region is CASRATTGVGNQPQHF. Written as DNA, the CDR3 is TGTGCCAGCAGAGCCACTACAGGGGTTGGCAATCAGCCCCAGCATTTT. Full variable domain (missing parts from reference TRBV2 and TRBJ1-5): EPEVTQTPSHQVTQMGQEVILRCVPISNHLYFYWYRQILGQKVEFLVSFYNNEISEKSEIFDDQFSVERPDGSNFTLKIRSTKLEDSAMYFCASRATTGVGNQPQHFGDGTRLSIL.

This chain connects TRBV5-5 to TRBJ2-5, with TRBD2 matching 13 bases. This CDR3 region has 17 residues. Germline CDR1 is SGHKS and CDR2 is YYEKEE (reference sequence). Trimming cost V 5 bases and J 5 bases; bases outside gene matches: 12. CDR3 DNA sequence: TGTGCCAGCAGTGGTTGGACTAGCGGGGGTGTAAGGGAGACCCAGTACTTC. Encoded protein: CASSGWTSGGVRETQYF. The variable domain in full, with the rest retrieved from reference TRBV5-5 and TRBJ2-5, is DAGVTQSPTHLIKTRGQQVTLRCSPISGHKSVSWYQQVLGQGPQFIFQYYEKEERGRGNFPDRFSARQFPNYSSELNVNALLLGDSALYLCASSGWTSGGVRETQYFGPGTRLLVL.

This rearrangement joins TRBV19 to TRBJ1-1, with D tentatively TRBD1 (6 bases). Germline CDR1 reads LNHDA; CDR2 reads SQIVND (reference sequence). This CDR3 comprises 14 residues. Trimming removed 6 bases from V and 3 bases from J, with 14 bases in between. The CDR3 sequence: CASSLSGTYTEAFF. CDR3 DNA sequence: TGTGCCAGTAGCCTTTCCGGGACATACACTGAAGCTTTCTTT.

This clone ranks as medium-sized. The chain links TRBV28 to TRBJ1-5, with D possibly being TRBD1 (5 bases). The CDR3 sequence is 12 residues long. V lost 2 bases and J lost 9, with 8 bases in between. In germline, CDR1 is MDHEN, CDR2 SYDVKM. The CDR3 protein is CASSLQGGPQHF. The DNA of the CDR3 is TGTGCCAGCAGTTTACAGGGTGGGCCCCAGCATTTT. The full variable domain, with the rest looked up from reference TRBV28 and TRBJ1-5, is DVKVTQSSRYLVKRTGEKVFLECVQDMDHENMFWYRQDPGLGLRLIYFSYDVKMKEKGDIPEGYSVSREKKERFSLILESASTNQTSMYLCASSLQGGPQHFGDGTRLSIL.